These 12 T cell receptor beta chains share one sample of origin, sequenced in a study of fetal regulatory T cell absence and autoimmunity. Sequenced by immunoSEQ multiplex PCR; TCRdb stores in-frame clones only, minus some. The sample yields around 100,000 clones, less than 80% seen once. The specimen was pancreas tissue. The source of these receptors is a male donor with IPEX syndrome.

The chain couples TRBV12-5 to TRBJ2-2, with 13 bases that match TRBD2. The CDR3 length is 14 residues. The V and J ends lost 6 bases and 8 bases, in that order; junction bases with no gene match: 3. CDR1 and CDR2 (germline): LGHNT, FRNRAP. In DNA, the CDR3 is TGTGCTAGTGGCGGGACTAGCGGGGTTGGGGAGCTGTTTTTT. Its translation: CASGGTSGVGELFF.

The chain combines TRBV5-4 with TRBJ1-1; possible D gene TRBD1, 6 bases. The CDR3 length is 14 residues. Germline CDR1 and CDR2: SGHNT and YYREEE (reference sequence). The V end lost 1 base, the J end lost 5 bases, and 12 bases lay between the germline ends. CDR3: CASSLTQGWTEAFF. The CDR3 DNA follows: TGTGCCAGCAGCTTGACACAGGGATGGACTGAAGCTTTCTTT.

The chain employs TRBV2 and TRBJ2-1; 11 bases are a match to TRBD2. With 4 bases clipped from V and 14 bases from J, the junction kept 10 bases outside the gene matches. CDR1 and CDR2 from the germline V gene are SNHLY and FYNNEI. The CDR3 loop spans 14 amino acids. The CDR3 sequence is CASSGDSGGAGKFF. Written as DNA, the CDR3 is TGTGCCAGCAGTGGGGATAGCGGGGGGGCCGGCAAGTTCTTC.

The gene calls are TRBV13 and TRBJ2-1; TRBD2 matches at 8 bases. Trimming cost V 5 bases and J 3 bases; bases outside gene matches: 9. This CDR3 is 16 amino acids long. Germline assignment: CDR1 PRHDT and CDR2 FYEKMQ (reference sequence). The DNA of the CDR3 is TGTGCCAGCAGCCCAAATCTAGCGGGCGTCTACAATGAGCAGTTCTTC. This gives the protein CASSPNLAGVYNEQFF.

The chain has TRBV18 and TRBJ1-4; possibly TRBD1 for D (5 bases). V lost 8 bases and J 7 bases, leaving 17 bases between the germline ends. Germline CDR1 and CDR2: KGHSH and LQKENI. This CDR3 contains 14 residues. The CDR3 region is CASALRGRSEKLFF. Here the CDR3 DNA reads TGTGCCAGCGCCCTACGGGGCCGGAGTGAAAAACTGTTTTTT. Together with reference TRBV18 and TRBJ1-4, the CDR3 gives the full variable domain: NAGVMQNPRHLVRRRGQEARLRCSPMKGHSHVYWYRQLPEEGLKFMVYLQKENIIDESGMPKERFSAEFPKEGPSILRIQQVVRGDSAAYFCASALRGRSEKLFFGSGTQLSVL.

The V gene is TRBV6-5, the J gene TRBJ1-1; 8 bases map to TRBD1. The CDR3 runs 15 residues. V lost 0 bases, J lost 7 bases, and 7 bases stayed unmatched. Germline-derived CDR1 and CDR2 are MNHEY and SVGAGI. The CDR3 nucleotides are TGTGCCAGCAGTTACTCCTATCAGGGGGCTGGTGAAGCTTTCTTT. It specifies CASSYSYQGAGEAFF.

The chain couples TRBV13 to TRBJ2-5, with unresolved D. Trimming stripped 5 bases from V and 1 base from J, with 20 bases between. Germline CDR1 PRHDT, CDR2 FYEKMQ (reference sequence). CDR3 length equals 17 residues. The CDR3 region has the DNA TGTGCCAGCAGCCAGTGGAATTTTCTGGAACGCCAAGAGACCCAGTACTTC. Encoded protein: CASSQWNFLERQETQYF.

This clone has a handful of counts. This chain joins TRBV7-8 and TRBJ1-1, with D unclear. The V gene's germline CDR1 is SGHVS and CDR2 FQNEAQ. The CDR3 length is 17 residues. The V end was cut by 4 bases, the J end by 0 bases, with 18 bases between. For the CDR3, the DNA is TGTGCCAGCAGCTCACCGACTGCATGGACGATGAACACTGAAGCTTTCTTT. It specifies CASSSPTAWTMNTEAFF. Complete variable domain (other parts from reference TRBV7-8 and TRBJ1-1): GAGVSQSPRYKVAKRGQDVALRCDPISGHVSLFWYQQALGQGPEFLTYFQNEAQLDKSGLPSDRFFAERPEGSVSTLKIQRTQQEDSAVYLCASSSPTAWTMNTEAFFGQGTRLTVV.

V usage is TRBV19 and J usage is TRBJ2-4, with unresolved D. This CDR3 comprises 14 residues. Per the germline V gene, CDR1 is LNHDA and CDR2 is SQIVND (reference sequence). Trimming took off 3 bases at V and 9 bases at J, with 15 bases between the two ends. CDR3 DNA sequence: TGTGCCAGTAGTATCGCCGAAATGGTGCGCATTCAGTACTTC. It is translated as CASSIAEMVRIQYF.

This rearrangement joins TRBV7-9 to TRBJ1-5; D is unresolved. Per germline, CDR1 SEHNR and CDR2 FQNEAQ (reference sequence). This CDR3 has 12 amino acids. V dropped 5 bases and J dropped 4 bases, with 6 bases sitting between them. CDR3 loop: CASSPQNQPQHF. The CDR3 coding sequence is TGTGCCAGCAGCCCTCAAAATCAGCCCCAGCATTTT.

V gene TRBV19 combines with J gene TRBJ2-3; 7 bases agree with TRBD1. J was trimmed by 4 bases and V by 1 base; bases with no gene match: 5. CDR3 size: 15 residues. Germline V gene sequence: CDR1 LNHDA, CDR2 SQIVND (reference sequence). CDR3 in DNA: TGTGCCAGTAGTATAGGGGACAGTGAGGCAGATACGCAGTATTTT. Amino acids: CASSIGDSEADTQYF.

This clone was seen a handful of times. This chain connects TRBV11-2 to TRBJ2-2, with D uncertain. Between the trimmed V and J ends, which lost 5 bases and 1 base, there was a span of 5 bases. The CDR3 has 13 amino acids. Per germline, CDR1 SGHAT and CDR2 FQNNGV. CDR3 coding DNA: TGTGCCAGCAGCATGAGGAACACCGGGGAGCTGTTTTTT. Amino acids: CASSMRNTGELFF. The full variable domain, its missing parts supplied by reference TRBV11-2 and TRBJ2-2, is EAGVAQSPRYKIIEKRQSVAFWCNPISGHATLYWYQQILGQGPKLLIQFQNNGVVDDSQLPKDRFSAERLKGVDSTLKIQPAKLEDSAVYLCASSMRNTGELFFGEGSRLTVL.